This paragraph reports one T cell receptor (beta chain). Carried by each TCR cDNA molecule was a unique molecular identifier. TCRdb processed the 5' RACE reads anew with MiXCR; each CDR3 protein has one entry. The table has about 52,000 distinct CDR3 sequences, roughly 7.4% seen once. Germline-derived CDR1 and CDR2 are MRHNA and SNTAGT. Trimming removed 4 bases from V and 2 bases from J, with 0 bases in between. The CDR3 spans 12 residues. This sample was included in a study of spatial heterogeneity in lung cancer. Study information: The donors comprised about 69 untreated early-stage non-small cell lung cancer patients. Consistently, beta-chain sequences turned up in larger numbers than alpha-chain sequences did.

Time point: blood at routine non-recurrence follow-up after resection. Whole RNA obtained from tumor, nontumor lung or frozen PBMC underwent sequencing without sorting. This receptor was taken from a female donor with early-stage non-small cell lung cancer. Source: PBMCs, taken at follow-up. The chain carries TRBV6-4 and TRBJ2-6, with D hard to call. The CDR3 sequence: CASSAGANVLTF. For the CDR3, the DNA is TGTGCCAGCAGTGCTGGGGCCAACGTCCTGACTTTC.